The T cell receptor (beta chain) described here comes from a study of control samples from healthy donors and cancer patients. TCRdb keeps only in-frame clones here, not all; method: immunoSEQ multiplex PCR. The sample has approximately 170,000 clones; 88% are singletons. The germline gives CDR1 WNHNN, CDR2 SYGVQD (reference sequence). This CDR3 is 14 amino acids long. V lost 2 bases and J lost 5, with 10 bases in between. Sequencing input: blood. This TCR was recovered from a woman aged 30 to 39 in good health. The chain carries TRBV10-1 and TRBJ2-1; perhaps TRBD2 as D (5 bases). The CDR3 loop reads CASSERGLDNEQFF. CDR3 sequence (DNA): TGCGCCAGCAGTGAGCGGGGTCTGGACAATGAGCAGTTCTTC.